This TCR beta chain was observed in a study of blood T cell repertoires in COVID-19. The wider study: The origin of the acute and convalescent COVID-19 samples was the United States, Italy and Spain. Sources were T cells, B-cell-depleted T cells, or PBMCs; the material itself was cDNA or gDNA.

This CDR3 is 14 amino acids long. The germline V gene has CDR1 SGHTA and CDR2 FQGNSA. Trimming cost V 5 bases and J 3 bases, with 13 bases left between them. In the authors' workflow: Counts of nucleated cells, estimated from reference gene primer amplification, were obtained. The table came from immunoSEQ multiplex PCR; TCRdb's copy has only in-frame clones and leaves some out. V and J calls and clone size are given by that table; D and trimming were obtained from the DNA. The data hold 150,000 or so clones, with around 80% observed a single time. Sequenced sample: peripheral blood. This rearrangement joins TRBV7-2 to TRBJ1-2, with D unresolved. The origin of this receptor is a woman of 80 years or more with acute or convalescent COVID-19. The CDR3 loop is CASSPRSGYYGYTF. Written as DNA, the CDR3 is TGTGCCAGCAGCCCGAGGTCGGGTTACTATGGCTACACCTTC. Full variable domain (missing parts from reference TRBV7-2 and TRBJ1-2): GAGVSQSPSNKVTEKGKDVELRCDPISGHTALYWYRQSLGQGLEFLIYFQGNSAPDKSGLPSDRFSAERTGGSVSTLTIQRTQQEDSAVYLCASSPRSGYYGYTFGSGTRLTVV.